Listed below are T cell receptor beta chains from one sample, sequenced in a study of shared clonotypes between healthy human individuals. Here immunoSEQ multiplex PCR was the method, and the copy in TCRdb shows in-frame clones only, minus some. This table has roughly 680,000 clones, roughly 72% appearing once. Sequencing was done on a sample of memory CD4+ T cells sorted from blood. The receptor set was obtained from a woman between 25 and 40 years old in good health. CDR3s include the opening cysteine and the closing phenylalanine or tryptophan. Fields, in order: J gene, clone size, V gene, D gene, CDR3 DNA, CDR3 protein. The D gene is left open where the match is weak. Expanded clones get a size class; other rows say once, few or many, or leave the size out.

>TRBJ1-6|few|TRBV18|.
TGTGCCAGCTCACTTGAAGGTTGGAATTCACCCCTCCACTTT
CASSLEGWNSPLHF
>TRBJ1-1|many|TRBV4-1|.
TGCGCCAGCAGCCAGGTGGAGAACACTGAAGCTTTCTTT
CASSQVENTEAFF
>TRBJ1-1|.|TRBV29-1|TRBD1
TGCAGCGTCGACGGGACAGGGGGCTGGAGCACTGAAGCTTTCTTT
CSVDGTGGWSTEAFF
>TRBJ2-7|.|TRBV7-8|TRBD1
TGTGCCAGCAGCCTCAGGGGGCACGAGCAGTACTTC
CASSLRGHEQYF
>TRBJ2-3|.|TRBV5-4|TRBD2
TGTGCCAGCAGCGTAGGGACTAGCGGGAGTACAGATACGCAGTATTTT
CASSVGTSGSTDTQYF
>TRBJ2-5|.|TRBV5-4|.
TGTGCCAGCAGCTTGAAAGCAGGTGAAGAGACCCAGTACTTC
CASSLKAGEETQYF
>TRBJ2-1|.|TRBV7-3|.
TGTGCCAGCAGCGGTAGGCGGCGAGATGAGCAGTTCTTC
CASSGRRRDEQFF
>TRBJ2-6|.|TRBV27|.
TGTGCCAGCAGTTTATCGAGACGGGCGGACTCTGGGGCCAACGTCCTGACTTTC
CASSLSRRADSGANVLTF
>TRBJ2-3|.|TRBV7-8|.
TGTGCCAGCAGCTTAGCGCTGGTAGCCACAGATACGCAGTATTTT
CASSLALVATDTQYF
>TRBJ2-7|few|TRBV30|.
TGTGCCTGGAGTTTAGGTGGCGGATTCTCCTACGAGCAGTACTTC
CAWSLGGGFSYEQYF
>TRBJ2-3|.|TRBV5-1|.
TGCGCCAGCAGCTTGAGGGGGATGGGGACAGATACGCAGTATTTT
CASSLRGMGTDTQYF
>TRBJ2-7|.|TRBV5-1|TRBD2
TGCGCCAGCAGCTTGCCTAGCGGGATAGGCTACGAGCAGTACTTC
CASSLPSGIGYEQYF
>TRBJ2-7|.|TRBV5-1|TRBD2
TGCGCCAGCAGCTTGGCTAGCGGAGTCTACGAGCAGTACTTC
CASSLASGVYEQYF
>TRBJ2-3|once|TRBV27|.
TGTGCCAGCAGGCCTCGGGGGGCCACAGATACGCAGTATTTT
CASRPRGATDTQYF
>TRBJ2-7|.|TRBV6-5|TRBD2
TGTGCCAGTAAAGCGGGAGGGGGCCAATACGAGCAGTACTTC
CASKAGGGQYEQYF
>TRBJ1-1|few|TRBV29-1|TRBD1
TGCAGCGTAACAGGGGTCCCGAACACTGAAGCTTTCTTT
CSVTGVPNTEAFF
>TRBJ1-2|few|TRBV28|.
TGTGCCATCCTTAGGGGCGTACAGGGCTACACCTTC
CAILRGVQGYTF
>TRBJ2-3|.|TRBV28|TRBD2
TGTGCCAGCGGACTTGGACTAGCCACAGATACGCAGTATTTT
CASGLGLATDTQYF
>TRBJ1-1|.|TRBV2|TRBD1
TGTGCCAGCATACAGGGGTTGAACACTGAAGCTTTCTTT
CASIQGLNTEAFF
>TRBJ1-1|.|TRBV7-9|.
TGTGCCAGCAGCTGGACCAACGCGGGGAACACTGAAGCTTTCTTT
CASSWTNAGNTEAFF
>TRBJ2-1|few|TRBV18|TRBD1
TGTGCCAGCTCCTGGACAGGCGCCTACAATGAGCAGTTCTTC
CASSWTGAYNEQFF
>TRBJ2-7|.|TRBV21-1|.
TGTGCCAGCAGCAAGGGGACAGAATCTACCTACGAGCAGTACTTC
CASSKGTESTYEQYF
>TRBJ2-2|.|TRBV30|.
TGTGCCTGGAGCCCACTTGATGCTCTCGGGGAGCTGTTTTTT
CAWSPLDALGELFF
>TRBJ1-2|.|TRBV30|TRBD1
TGTGCCTGGACCCCCAGGGGGATCAACTATGGCTACACCTTC
CAWTPRGINYGYTF
>TRBJ2-3|.|TRBV28|.
TGTGCCAGCAGTTTGTCTAGCGAGTTCACAGATACGCAGTATTTT
CASSLSSEFTDTQYF
>TRBJ2-5|few|TRBV11-3|TRBD2
TGTGCCAGCAGCTTGGGAACTAGCGCCCGGAAAGGAGAGACCCAGTACTTC
CASSLGTSARKGETQYF
>TRBJ1-1|.|TRBV10-3|.
TGTGCCATCAGCGACTCCCCGAACACTGAAGCTTTCTTT
CAISDSPNTEAFF
>TRBJ1-1|.|TRBV27|.
TGTGCCAGCAGAACCAATGGACTTAAAAACACTGAAGCTTTCTTT
CASRTNGLKNTEAFF
>TRBJ1-3|few|TRBV6-5|.
TGTGCCAGCCGACGGTCTATCTCTGGAAACACCATATATTTT
CASRRSISGNTIYF
>TRBJ1-3|.|TRBV6-5|.
TGTGCCAGCAGTCAGTCCCAGGGCCTCTCCTTCGCCATATATTTT
CASSQSQGLSFAIYF
>TRBJ1-2|.|TRBV7-2|.
TGTGCCAGCAGCTTAGTAACGGGGAACTATGGCTACACCTTC
CASSLVTGNYGYTF
>TRBJ2-2|.|TRBV14|.
TGTGCCAGCAGGGAGGGGACTCAGAACACCGGGGAGCTGTTTTTT
CASREGTQNTGELFF
>TRBJ2-1|.|TRBV5-4|TRBD2
TGTGCCAGCAGTCTGGCGGGGGCCTACAATGAGCAGTTCTTC
CASSLAGAYNEQFF
>TRBJ1-5|.|TRBV18|.
TGTGCCAGCTCACCAGGGGCCGCTCAGCCCCAGCATTTT
CASSPGAAQPQHF
>TRBJ1-6|.|TRBV5-8|.
TGTGCCAGCAGCTTATCAGGGATAAATTCACCCCTCCACTTT
CASSLSGINSPLHF
>TRBJ2-2|once|TRBV27|TRBD1
TGTGCCAGCAGTTCCCTACGGACAGGGGCTAACACCGGGGAGCTGTTTTTT
CASSSLRTGANTGELFF
>TRBJ1-2|few|TRBV10-2|TRBD1
TGCGCCAGCAGTGAGTCGGGCAGGGGGCTTGGCTACACCTTC
CASSESGRGLGYTF
>TRBJ2-5|.|TRBV2|.
TGTGCCAGCTCACATCGGGCCATCAGCCCGGAGACCCAGTACTTC
CASSHRAISPETQYF
>TRBJ2-1|.|TRBV19|TRBD2
TGTGCCAGTACTCTAGCGGGAGGGAACAATGAGCAGTTCTTC
CASTLAGGNNEQFF
>TRBJ2-7|.|TRBV6-1|.
TGTGCCAGCAAAGAAGGACCTAGTGGCTACGAGCAGTACTTC
CASKEGPSGYEQYF